A selection of T cell receptor beta chains follows, all from one sample in a study of T cells in Graves' hyperthyroidism and ophthalmopathy. In TCRdb, the multiplex PCR reads were re-called with MiXCR into one record per CDR3 protein. The repertoire consists of hundreds of thousands of distinct CDR3 sequences, with 45% occurring once and the leading ten covering approximately 7.2%. Sequenced input: peripheral blood or thyroid tissue (not recorded which). These receptors came from an adult man with Graves' disease, either hyperthyroidism or ophthalmopathy (not recorded which). Each CDR3 is given with its conserved first and last residue. D genes are given only for firm matches. Size values are once, few and many counts, or a class for expanded clones, and some rows have none.

D	size	V	J	DNA	CDR3
TRBD1	few	TRBV29-1	TRBJ1-4	TGCAGCGTTTTAGGGAGCGGGACAGGGAATGAAAAACTGTTTTTT	CSVLGSGTGNEKLFF
NA	few	TRBV6-1	TRBJ1-4	TGTGCCAGCAGCTCCTACAGGGACCTTAATGAAAAACTGTTTTTT	CASSSYRDLNEKLFF
NA	NA	TRBV11-2	TRBJ2-3	TGTGCCAGCAGTCAACCATCCGGGACAGATACGCAGTATTTT	CASSQPSGTDTQYF
NA	NA	TRBV25-1	TRBJ1-5	TGTGCCAGCAGTTACGTGGGGGGCGAACAGCCCCAGCATTTT	CASSYVGGEQPQHF
NA	NA	TRBV25-1	TRBJ1-1	TGTGCCAGCAGTATTCAGGGTGTGGGGGGCACTGAAGCTTTCTTT	CASSIQGVGGTEAFF
NA	many	TRBV20-1	TRBJ2-5	TGCAGTGCTAGAGGGGGCAGGGTTGAGACCCAGTACTTC	CSARGGRVETQYF
NA	NA	TRBV7-9	TRBJ2-7	TGTGCCAGCAGCAAGGGGTCAGGGATCTACGAGCAGTACTTC	CASSKGSGIYEQYF
NA	many	TRBV7-6	TRBJ1-1	TGTGCCAGCAGCTCCGCCCTGGGTAATGAAGCTTTCTTT	CASSSALGNEAFF
TRBD1	NA	TRBV10-3	TRBJ2-5	TGTGCCATCAGTGACCCAGTGACAGGGCAAGAGACCCAGTACTTC	CAISDPVTGQETQYF
NA	many	TRBV7-9	TRBJ1-6	TGTGCCAGCAGCCGTGGCGACAGGCCGGGCAATTCACCCCTCCACTTT	CASSRGDRPGNSPLHF
NA	many	TRBV25-1	TRBJ1-2	TGTGCCAGCAGTCCACGCCGCGGGGCCTATGGCTACACCTTC	CASSPRRGAYGYTF
TRBD1	NA	TRBV7-9	TRBJ2-5	TGTGCCAGCAGCTTGGGCCGGGACAGGGGTCAAGAGGCCCAGTACTTC	CASSLGRDRGQEAQYF
TRBD2	NA	TRBV6-5	TRBJ2-7	TGTGCCGGCGGGACTAGCGGCCCCTACGAGCAGTACTTC	CAGGTSGPYEQYF
NA	few	TRBV29-1	TRBJ1-1	TGCAGCGCCCTTTTGCAGGGAAGGGGAACTGAAGCTTTCTTT	CSALLQGRGTEAFF
NA	NA	TRBV29-1	TRBJ1-1	TGCAGCTTGGCCTACAGGGCCACTGAAGCTTTCTTT	CSLAYRATEAFF
NA	NA	TRBV20-1	TRBJ2-5	TGCAGTGCTAGAGCTCCAGAAGGGCCTGAAGAGACCCAGTACTTC	CSARAPEGPEETQYF
TRBD2	NA	TRBV2	TRBJ2-7	TGTGCCAGCAGTTCCTCCGGGACTAGCGGGAGGGCCTACGAGCAGTACTTC	CASSSSGTSGRAYEQYF
NA	few	TRBV12-5	TRBJ1-2	TGTGCTAGTGGTCCCAGGGAGAAGGATGGCTACACCTTC	CASGPREKDGYTF
NA	NA	TRBV29-1	TRBJ1-2	TGCAGCTTAGGAGATCCAGGGGCGCCAACAGGCTACACCTTC	CSLGDPGAPTGYTF
NA	NA	TRBV20-1	TRBJ1-3	TGCAGTGGCACTACAGTCGGTGGAAACACCATATATTTT	CSGTTVGGNTIYF
TRBD1	NA	TRBV5-1	TRBJ1-6	TGCGCCAGCAGCTTGGGGGACAGGGAGACTGATTCACCCCTCCACTTT	CASSLGDRETDSPLHF
NA	few	TRBV20-1	TRBJ2-2	TGCAGTGCTAGAGAACCATCGGGGGCCACCGGGGAGCTGTTTTTT	CSAREPSGATGELFF
TRBD1	few	TRBV4-1	TRBJ2-5	TGCGCCAGCAGCCAAGTGGACAGGGTGCAAGAGACCCAGTACTTC	CASSQVDRVQETQYF
NA	few	TRBV5-1	TRBJ2-2	TGCGCCAGCAGCTTGATAGGGCCCGGGGAGCTGTTTTTT	CASSLIGPGELFF
TRBD1	NA	TRBV15	TRBJ1-2	TGTGCCACCAGCAGAGGGACAGGGCTAGGCTACAGCTTC	CATSRGTGLGYSF
NA	NA	TRBV29-1	TRBJ1-3	TGCAGTGTGACAGGTGCTGACTATGGCTACACCATATATTTT	CSVTGADYGYTIYF
NA	NA	TRBV12-3/TRBV12-4	TRBJ2-7	TGTGCCAGCAGCCCGCCGGAGCAAATGGGGTACGAGCAGTACTTC	CASSPPEQMGYEQYF
NA	once	TRBV10-3	TRBJ1-2	TGTGCCATCAGTGAGGGGCTTCAAGTTGGCTACACCTTC	CAISEGLQVGYTF
TRBD1	NA	TRBV6-5	TRBJ1-2	TGTGCCAGCAGTACCCCCTCGACAGGGTTCAATGGCTACACCTTC	CASSTPSTGFNGYTF
NA	few	TRBV20-1	TRBJ1-5	TGCAGTGCTGTCCAGTTAATTAGCAATCAGCCCCAGCATTTT	CSAVQLISNQPQHF
NA	NA	TRBV29-1	TRBJ1-4	TGCAGCGTTGAAGACAGGGACGGGGGGCGTGAAAAACTGTTTTTT	CSVEDRDGGREKLFF
NA	many	TRBV15	TRBJ1-5	TGTGCCACCAGCAGAGTAGGTGGGCAGGGAAATCAGCCCCAGCATTTT	CATSRVGGQGNQPQHF
TRBD1	NA	TRBV29-1	TRBJ1-1	TGCAGCTACGGGACAGGGCGAGCTTTCTTT	CSYGTGRAFF
TRBD1	NA	TRBV19	TRBJ1-5	TGTGCCAGTAGTATGACACAGGGGTTTCAGCCCCAGCATTTT	CASSMTQGFQPQHF
NA	NA	TRBV2	TRBJ2-7	TGTGCCAGCAGTTCTTTAGTGATAACGGCCTTACACTACGAGCAGTACTTC	CASSSLVITALHYEQYF